The T cell receptor (beta chain) under discussion was sequenced for a study of cytomegalovirus exposure and HLA in healthy donors. Study-wide background: As an earlier analysis found, some 170 million T cells yielded 117 million unique TCR beta sequences. Broader study findings: In a later analysis, a genetic analysis reported fewer productive-TCR N-insertions in an Asian-associated ancestry cluster than the cohort average. TRBV6-2, TRBV6-3 and some other V segments were excluded as indistinguishable. TCR beta V segments were, for the most part, productive about 87% or about 30% of the time in an earlier analysis.

The CDR3 length is 13 residues. Trimming left V 1 base short and J 12 bases short, with 10 bases between. CDR1 is LGHNA and CDR2 is YNFKEQ in the germline V gene. PCR used 60 Vbeta primers and 13 Jbeta primers. TCRdb keeps only in-frame clones here, not all; method: immunoSEQ multiplex PCR. The data contain 110,000 to 150,000 clones, approximately 80% of them singletons. Note on this clone: The antigen is unknown.

The V call is TRBV4-2, the J call TRBJ1-6; weak D call: TRBD1 (6 bases). This TCR was recovered from a male donor in good health and CMV-seronegative. Sequencing used PBMCs. DNA for the CDR3: TGTGCCAGCAGCCAAGGAGGGACAAGACCCCTCCACTTT. It yields the protein CASSQGGTRPLHF.